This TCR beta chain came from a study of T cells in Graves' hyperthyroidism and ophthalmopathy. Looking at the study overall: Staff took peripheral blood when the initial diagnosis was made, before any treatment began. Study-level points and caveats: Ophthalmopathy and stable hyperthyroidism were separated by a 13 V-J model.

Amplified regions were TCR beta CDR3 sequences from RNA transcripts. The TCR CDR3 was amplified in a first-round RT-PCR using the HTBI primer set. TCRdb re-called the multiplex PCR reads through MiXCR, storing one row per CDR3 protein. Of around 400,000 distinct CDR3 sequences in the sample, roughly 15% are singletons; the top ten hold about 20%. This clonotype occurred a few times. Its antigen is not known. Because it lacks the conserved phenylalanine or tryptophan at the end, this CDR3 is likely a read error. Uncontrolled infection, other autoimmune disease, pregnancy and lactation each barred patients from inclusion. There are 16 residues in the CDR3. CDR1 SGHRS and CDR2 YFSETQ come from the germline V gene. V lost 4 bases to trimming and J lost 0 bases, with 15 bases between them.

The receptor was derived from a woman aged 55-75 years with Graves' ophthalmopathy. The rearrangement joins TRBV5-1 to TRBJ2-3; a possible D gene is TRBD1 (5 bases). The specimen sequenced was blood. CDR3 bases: TGCGCCAGCAGCACCCAAGGGGATCCTAGCACAGATACGCAGTATCTT. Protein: CASSTQGDPSTDTQYL.